The next 8 T cell receptor beta chains were all read from a single sample in a study of blood T cell repertoires in COVID-19. Sequencing used immunoSEQ multiplex PCR; TCRdb keeps in-frame clones, though not all of them. This table holds over 250,000 clones, approximately 90% found once. The sample taken for sequencing was PBMCs or T cells enriched from blood (not recorded which). The receptors were sampled from a woman younger than 35 who had recovered from COVID-19.

This clone turned up a few times. This chain joins TRBV10-3 and TRBJ2-3; D not certain. The CDR3 loop spans 13 amino acids. V was trimmed by 2 bases and J by 4 bases, leaving 7 bases between them. Looked up from germline, CDR1 is ENHRY and CDR2 is SYGVKD. The CDR3 DNA sequence: TGTGCCATCAGTGAGCAATCGGCAGATACGCAGTATTTT. Residues: CAISEQSADTQYF.

The chain recombines TRBV18 with TRBJ1-1, with D unclear. V dropped 4 bases and J dropped 2 bases, with 14 bases sitting between them. The CDR3 sequence is 15 residues long. Germline V lookup: CDR1 KGHSH, CDR2 LQKENI. CDR3 nucleotides: TGTGCCAGCTCACGGTCGGCGGGGTATAACACTGAAGCTTTCTTT. Protein product: CASSRSAGYNTEAFF.

The rearrangement joins TRBV23-1 to TRBJ1-4; D remains unclear. TRBV23-1 is marked as an open reading frame, function uncertain. V was trimmed by 6 bases and J by 8 bases, leaving 22 bases between them. This CDR3 spans 16 amino acids. In DNA, the CDR3 is TGCGCCAGCAGCCGAACCCTAATCCCCCTTTTAGAAAAACTGTTTTTT. Translation gives CASSRTLIPLLEKLFF.

This sequence joins TRBV5-1 and TRBJ1-1; D perhaps matches TRBD1 (6 bases). The V gene's germline CDR1 is SGHRS and CDR2 YFSETQ. V was clipped by 4 bases and J by 0 bases, with 16 bases between them. The CDR3 spans 16 residues. The CDR3 DNA reads TGCGCCAGCAGCGGGGGGGCGACAGGAGTGAACACTGAAGCTTTCTTT. Translation gives CASSGGATGVNTEAFF. The full variable domain, completed using reference TRBV5-1 and TRBJ1-1, is KAGVTQTPRYLIKTRGQQVTLSCSPISGHRSVSWYQQTPGQGLQFLFEYFSETQRNKGNFPGRFSGRQFSNSRSEMNVSTLELGDSALYLCASSGGATGVNTEAFFGQGTRLTVV.

V gene TRBV11-2 combines with J gene TRBJ2-2, with 10 bases fitting TRBD2. Germline V CDR1 and CDR2: SGHAT, FQNNGV. V lost 4 bases, J lost 6 bases, and 17 bases stayed unmatched. This CDR3 is built from 19 residues. This CDR3 is CASSSGGSGGSVVAGELFF. CDR3 nucleotide sequence: TGTGCCAGCAGCTCCGGGGGTAGCGGGGGGTCGGTCGTCGCCGGGGAGCTGTTTTTT.

This sequence joins TRBV9 and TRBJ1-2; D remains ambiguous. Deletions cut 5 bases from V and 7 bases from J, with 15 bases between. The CDR3 covers 13 residues. CDR1 and CDR2 (germline): SGDLS, YYNGEE. CDR3 in amino acids: CASRADGASGYTF. Here the CDR3 DNA reads TGTGCCAGCAGGGCCGACGGAGCGAGTGGCTACACCTTC.

This clone is a singleton in its sample. The chain has TRBV12-3 or TRBV12-4 and TRBJ1-2, with D maybe TRBD1 (6 bases). Deletions cut 4 bases from V and 8 bases from J, with 11 bases between. The CDR3 has 12 amino acids. CDR3 region: CASSSTGRGYTF. CDR3 nucleotides: TGTGCCAGCAGTTCAACAGGGCGCGGCTACACCTTC.

The chain combines TRBV30 with TRBJ2-1, with TRBD1 matching over 10 bases. V dropped 7 bases and J dropped 7; count of bases not matched to a gene: 7. The CDR3 length is 13 residues. Germline assignment: CDR1 GTSNPN and CDR2 SVGIG (reference sequence). The chain's CDR3 is CAFDRGHGNEQFF. The DNA for the CDR3 is TGTGCCTTCGACAGGGGGCATGGGAATGAGCAGTTCTTC.